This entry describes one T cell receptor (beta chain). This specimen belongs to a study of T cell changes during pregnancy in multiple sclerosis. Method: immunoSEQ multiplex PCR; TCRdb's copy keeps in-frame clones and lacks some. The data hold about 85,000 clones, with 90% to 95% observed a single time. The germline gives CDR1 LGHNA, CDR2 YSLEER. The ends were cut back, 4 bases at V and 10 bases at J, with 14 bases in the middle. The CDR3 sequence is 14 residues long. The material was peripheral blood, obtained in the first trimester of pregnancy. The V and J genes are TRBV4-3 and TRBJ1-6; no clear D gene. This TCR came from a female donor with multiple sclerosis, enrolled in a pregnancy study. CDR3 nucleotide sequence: TGCGCCAGCAGCCCGAGCCACTATACATCACCCCTCCACTTT. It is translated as CASSPSHYTSPLHF.